These T cell receptor beta chains were read from a single sample in a study of control samples from healthy donors and cancer patients. Repertoires were generated with immunoSEQ multiplex PCR, while TCRdb's copy carries only in-frame clones and drops some. The sample lists about 15,000 clones; about 87% were seen once. Sequenced: PBMCs. The receptors originated from a woman aged 70-85 years with colorectal cancer. CDR3s include the opening cysteine and the closing phenylalanine or tryptophan. A D gene is named only where the DNA matches it firmly. The size entry is marked missing in some rows and otherwise reads once, few, many or a size class.

>NA|TRBJ2-7|TRBV30|NA|11
TGTGCCTGGGGCTGGCGCTACGAGCAGTACTTC
CAWGWRYEQYF
>NA|TRBJ1-6|TRBV7-9|NA|14
TGTGCCAGCACCAGCGGGGGAGGAAGTTCACCCCTCCACTTT
CASTSGGGSSPLHF
>NA|TRBJ2-1|TRBV11-2|TRBD2|15
TGTGCCAGCAGCTTAGCGGGAGGGCCGAGTAATGAGCAGTTCTTC
CASSLAGGPSNEQFF
>NA|TRBJ1-1|TRBV3-1/TRBV3-2|NA|13
TGTGCCAGCAGCTCCAGCCCCGGTGATGAAGCTTTCTTT
CASSSSPGDEAFF
>once|TRBJ1-1|TRBV5-1|NA|15
TGCGCCAGCAGCCAGGGAGAGGGAATGAACACTGAAGCTTTCTTT
CASSQGEGMNTEAFF
>NA|TRBJ2-7|TRBV7-2|NA|11
TGTGCCAGCGTCCTGGGGAACGAGCAGTACTTC
CASVLGNEQYF
>NA|TRBJ2-5|TRBV29-1|NA|14
TGCAGCAACGAGGGCTTAGGAGGGGGAGAGACCCAGTACTTC
CSNEGLGGGETQYF
>NA|TRBJ1-5|TRBV6-5|NA|14
TGTGCCAGCAGTCCTATCCCACCAACTCCGCCCCAGCATTTT
CASSPIPPTPPQHF
>NA|TRBJ1-1|TRBV7-9|NA|12
TGTGCCAGCAGTTGGGACAACACTGAAGCTTTCTTT
CASSWDNTEAFF
>NA|TRBJ1-2|TRBV25-1|TRBD1|12
TGTGCCAGTGTAGGGACAGGGGATGGCTACACCTTC
CASVGTGDGYTF
>NA|TRBJ1-1|TRBV27|NA|17
TGTGCCAGCAGTTCCCAGGAAACGCGGTTGGGGGACACTGAAGCTTTCTTT
CASSSQETRLGDTEAFF
>NA|TRBJ2-1|TRBV9|TRBD2|16
TGTGCCAGCAGCGCCGGGACTAGCGGGGGTCCTCATGAGCAGTTCTTC
CASSAGTSGGPHEQFF
>NA|TRBJ2-1|TRBV4-1|NA|15
TGCGCCAGCAGCCCCATGCCCCTAGCGAGCAATGAGCAGTTCTTC
CASSPMPLASNEQFF
>NA|TRBJ1-6|TRBV9|NA|16
TGTGCCAGCAGCGTAGAGGGATTCTCCTATAATTCACCCCTCCACTTT
CASSVEGFSYNSPLHF
>NA|TRBJ2-5|TRBV11-3|NA|17
TGTGCCAGCAGCTTAGATCTTTTCCGGGAAGAGGAAGAGACCCAGTACTTC
CASSLDLFREEEETQYF
>NA|TRBJ1-4|TRBV5-1|NA|15
TGCGCCAGCAGCCCACAAATCTCAACTAATGAAAAACTGTTTTTT
CASSPQISTNEKLFF
>NA|TRBJ2-5|TRBV5-8|NA|14
TGTGCCAGCAGCTTGGCCGTAGGGCAAGAGACCCAGTACTTC
CASSLAVGQETQYF
>once|TRBJ1-5|TRBV18|NA|13
TGTGCCAGCTCACCTGACCTGAATCAGCCCCAGCATTTT
CASSPDLNQPQHF
>NA|TRBJ1-3|TRBV6-5|NA|15
TGTGCCAGCCGGGACATTATGTTCTCTGGAAACACCATATATTTT
CASRDIMFSGNTIYF
>NA|TRBJ1-5|TRBV19|NA|16
TGTGCCAGTAGTATAGATCGGGCCCCCCGCAACCAGCCCCAGCATTTT
CASSIDRAPRNQPQHF
>NA|TRBJ1-2|TRBV28|TRBD1|13
TGTGCCAGCAAGTCAACAGGGGCGGATGGCTACACCTTC
CASKSTGADGYTF
>NA|TRBJ1-5|TRBV10-3|TRBD1|16
TGTGCCATCTCCTCGATGGGGACAGGGAGCAATCAGCCCCAGCATTTT
CAISSMGTGSNQPQHF
>few|TRBJ1-6|TRBV20-1|NA|11
TGCAGTGCTAGTAATAATTCACCCCTCCACTTT
CSASNNSPLHF
>few|TRBJ2-5|TRBV4-3|NA|16
TGCGCCAGCAGCCAAGATTTAAGCCGCGGGAAAGAGACCCAGTACTTC
CASSQDLSRGKETQYF
>NA|TRBJ2-2|TRBV7-2|NA|14
TGTGCCAGCAGCCCGCAAGCCCTGTACGAAGGGCTGTTTTTT
CASSPQALYEGLFF
>NA|TRBJ1-2|TRBV27|TRBD1|14
TGTGCCAGCAGTCCCTGGACAGGGGGCTCTGGCTACACCTTC
CASSPWTGGSGYTF
>NA|TRBJ2-2|TRBV6-5|NA|14
TGTGCCAGCAGCGCGGGACCCCACACCGGGGAGCTGTTTTTT
CASSAGPHTGELFF
>NA|TRBJ2-7|TRBV19|TRBD2|16
TGTGCCAGTAGTATAGATCTTTCTAGCGGGAGCGGAGAGCAGTACTTC
CASSIDLSSGSGEQYF
>NA|TRBJ2-3|TRBV27|TRBD2|16
TGTGCCAGCAGTTCGGCCACTAGCGGACGTACAGATACGCAGTATTTT
CASSSATSGRTDTQYF
>NA|TRBJ2-7|TRBV5-1|NA|15
TGCGCCAGCAGCTTGGGGCAGGGGTTCCCCTACGAGCAGTACTTC
CASSLGQGFPYEQYF
>NA|TRBJ2-5|TRBV9|TRBD2|15
TGTGCCAGCACGGCGAGCGGGAGAAATCAAGAGACCCAGTACTTC
CASTASGRNQETQYF
>NA|TRBJ2-1|TRBV9|TRBD1|15
TGTGCCAGCAGCGTGGGACAGGTCACCTACAATGAGCAGTTCTTC
CASSVGQVTYNEQFF
>NA|TRBJ2-5|TRBV12-3/TRBV12-4|NA|13
TGTGCCAGCAGTTTTCGCGGCCAAGAGACCCAGTACTTC
CASSFRGQETQYF
>NA|TRBJ1-5|TRBV2|TRBD1|12
TGTGCCAGCAGTGAAGGACAGGGACCCCAGCATTTT
CASSEGQGPQHF
>NA|TRBJ2-7|TRBV7-8|NA|12
TGTGCCAGCAGCTCGAGCCCAGGGGAGCAGTACTTC
CASSSSPGEQYF
>once|TRBJ2-2|TRBV7-9|NA|13
TGTGCCAGCAGCGAAACAGGGTCCGGGGAGCTGTTTTTT
CASSETGSGELFF
>NA|TRBJ2-3|TRBV5-1|NA|14
TGCGCCAGCAGACCGGGCCCTGCGTCAGATACGCAGTATTTT
CASRPGPASDTQYF
>few|TRBJ1-1|TRBV2|NA|10
TGTGCCAGTTTGAACACTGAAGCTTTCTTT
CASLNTEAFF
>NA|TRBJ1-5|TRBV19|NA|13
TGTGCCAGTAGTCCAGACAGAAATCAGCCCCAGCATTTT
CASSPDRNQPQHF
>NA|TRBJ2-3|TRBV5-6|NA|14
TGTGCCAGCAGCTTGGCAGGGCCGGGAGATACGCAGTATTTT
CASSLAGPGDTQYF
>NA|TRBJ2-3|TRBV4-3|NA|16
TGCGCCAGCAGCCAAGATGCCCGACGTCCCACAGATACGCAGTATTTT
CASSQDARRPTDTQYF
>NA|TRBJ2-5|TRBV5-1|NA|15
TGCGCCAGCAGCAGGTATACCGGCTTCCAAGAGACCCAGTACTTC
CASSRYTGFQETQYF
>NA|TRBJ2-4|TRBV6-5|NA|15
TGTGCCAGCAGTCCCAGGATACTAGCCAAAAACATTCAGTACTTC
CASSPRILAKNIQYF
>NA|TRBJ2-7|TRBV7-2|NA|14
TGTGCCAGCAGCTCTGACAGTAGCTCCTACGAGCAGTACTTC
CASSSDSSSYEQYF
>medium-sized|TRBJ1-5|TRBV7-2|NA|14
TGTGCCAGCAGTTTCGGGAGGACAAATCAGCCCCAGCATTTT
CASSFGRTNQPQHF
>NA|TRBJ2-1|TRBV7-3|TRBD2|14
TGTGCCAGCAGCTTTAGCGGGGGGAGGAATGAGCAGTTCTTC
CASSFSGGRNEQFF
>NA|TRBJ1-6|TRBV7-2|NA|14
TGTGCCAGCAGCTTAGGCAGGGTTGGTTCACCCCTCCACTTT
CASSLGRVGSPLHF
>NA|TRBJ1-1|TRBV11-2|TRBD1|17
TGTGCCAGCAGCTTAGAAGGTTGGGACAGGGCCGGAACTGAAGCTTTCTTT
CASSLEGWDRAGTEAFF
>NA|TRBJ2-2|TRBV6-2/TRBV6-3|TRBD2|15
TGTGCCAGCAGTGAGACTAGCGGGAAGATCGGGGAGCTGTTTTTT
CASSETSGKIGELFF
>NA|TRBJ1-2|TRBV7-2|NA|13
TGTGCCAGCAGCTTACCTCTGAACTATGGCTACACCTTC
CASSLPLNYGYTF
>NA|TRBJ1-5|TRBV18|NA|13
TGTGCCAGCTCACCACCGCCGCCTCAGCCCCAGCATTTT
CASSPPPPQPQHF
>NA|TRBJ2-7|TRBV2|NA|11
TGTGCCAGCTTCCGAAGCGGCGAGCAGTACTTC
CASFRSGEQYF
>once|TRBJ1-1|TRBV4-3|NA|16
TGCGCCAGCAGCCAAGATCTGGGGTTGGGGAGGGCTGAAGCTTTCTTT
CASSQDLGLGRAEAFF
>NA|TRBJ1-4|TRBV18|NA|16
TGTGCCAGCTCACCGGGTGTCTTCGGAACTAATGAAAAACTGTTTTTT
CASSPGVFGTNEKLFF
>NA|TRBJ1-4|TRBV19|NA|12
TGTGCCAGTAGTATTTTTCGAGAAAAACTGTTTTTT
CASSIFREKLFF
>NA|TRBJ1-5|TRBV18|TRBD1|16
TGTGCCAGCTCACGGGGGGACAGGGGGACAAATCAGCCCCAGCATTTT
CASSRGDRGTNQPQHF
>once|TRBJ2-1|TRBV12-5|NA|13
TGTGCTAGTAACCGGGACAACTACAATGAGCAGTTCTTC
CASNRDNYNEQFF
>NA|TRBJ2-7|TRBV5-4|TRBD1|14
TGTGCCAGCAGCCGGGGACAGGGGCGGGGCGAGCAGTACTTC
CASSRGQGRGEQYF
>NA|TRBJ1-3|TRBV10-3|NA|15
TGTGCCATCAGTGAGTCTGGAGGGTTCGGAAACACCATATATTTT
CAISESGGFGNTIYF
>once|TRBJ1-1|TRBV18|NA|11
TGTGCCAGCTCAGAATGGGGGCTAGCTTTCTTT
CASSEWGLAFF